There are many counts of the clone carrying this T cell receptor beta chain. Its specificity is unknown. This record belongs to a study of blood T cells in healthy people across ages. J lost 7 bases, V lost 7 bases, and 13 bases had no gene match. Germline V CDR1 and CDR2: MNHEY, SVGEGT. The CDR3 totals 16 residues. Points from the study as a whole: As age increased, TCR beta diversity per million T cells fell in a roughly linear fashion.

A second about 7 to 11 cycle PCR used barcoded and J-beta primers. MiXCR was run by TCRdb on the 5' RACE reads, yielding one entry per CDR3 protein. The repertoire consists of about 930,000 distinct CDR3 sequences, with about 29% occurring once and the leading ten covering 10% to 13%. Another study also made use of these data, one on T cells of mothers and their children.

The sequencing sample was made of blood. V usage is TRBV6-2 or TRBV6-3 and J usage is TRBJ2-1; 10 nucleotides align to TRBD1. This receptor was taken from a woman in her thirties or forties in good health. The CDR3 sequence: CASITGGQGRMNEQFF. DNA for the CDR3: TGTGCCAGCATAACCGGGGGACAGGGGAGGATGAATGAGCAGTTCTTC.